This T cell receptor beta chain is drawn from a study of identical twins listed by TCRdb under 2016. Looking at the study overall: To test whether fetal clonotypes persist, this study deep-sequenced TCR alpha and beta repertoires from monozygotic twins, from unrelated adults of various ages, and from cord blood. To rule out contamination, replicate twin experiments were performed at different times with different library preparation protocols. General study outcomes and caveats: Compared with coincidental sharing between unrelated individuals, an excess of low generation-probability sequences was observed among out-of-frame TCR alpha sequences shared between twins. In monozygotic twins, recombination models systematically underestimated out-of-frame TCR alpha sharing, but the models matched the sharing seen between unrelated individuals. Invariant T cells such as MAIT and iNKT could partly confound zero-insertion analyses, although diverse VJ usage argued against such confounding for most clonotypes. Fewer insertions were carried by abundant cord blood beta clonotypes; a weaker similar trend was observed in young adult naive repertoires, while no such trend was observed in memory repertoires. Excess twin sharing in beta out-of-frame sequences was weaker because fewer shared sequences lowered the signal-to-noise ratio. Conclusions relied on cross-sectional statistical analysis, since the same donors could not be followed over many years.

Library method: 5' RACE. Sequencing was performed on an Illumina HiSeq 2000. Template switching introduced a universal primer binding site; the final cDNA contained a unique molecular identifier, enabling accurate counting of TCR cDNA molecules. Specific primers in the conserved constant-segment region were used to synthesize first-strand cDNA for the TCR alpha and beta chains. To control for contamination, each cDNA library was double barcoded with a SMART-Mk sample barcode plus Illumina barcodes. TruSeq adapter sequences and Illumina sample barcodes were added in two successive PCR steps. Sequencing of the TCR alpha and beta cDNA libraries was done on the Illumina HiSeq platform using custom primers. In the source study's methods: MiGEC processed the raw reads to extract unique molecular identifiers, while MiXCR was used to determine the CDR3 positions. For each individual, recombination models were inferred using an EM algorithm with the repgenHMM and IGoR tools. The tcR package in R was used for shared clonotype analysis, with sharing normalized by the product of cloneset sizes. To study raw recombination free of thymic and clonal selection effects, out-of-frame nonproductive sequences were analyzed. The raw public reads went through TCRdb reprocessing: fastp at Q25, MiXCR clone calling, in-frame beta chains kept. Each record represents a unique CDR3 protein, reported with the most common genes and DNA among its rows. The V and J calls shown here were made by TCRdb, not taken from the authors' results. This sample lists approximately 230,000 distinct CDR3 sequences; 6.5% were detected once. The top ten constitute more than 14% of the sample.

This clonotype was seen more than once but under ten times. Its antigen remains undetermined. Base quality data are lacking; no much larger clone is found one base away. Every donor was a healthy Caucasian. Three pairs of female monozygotic twins, all aged roughly 18 to 29 years, were included in the twin cohort. Positive isolation kits from Invitrogen were used to isolate the CD4+ and CD8+ T cell populations. The CDR3, cysteine through phenylalanine, is 12 amino acids long. Only the CDR3 part of the read is kept: 36 bases, read in frame from the first base. V drops 4 bases and J drops 6 bases, leaving 10 bases in between. The germline V gene yields SGHAT for CDR1 and FQNNGV for CDR2. These records were also assigned to another study, of T cells expressing NK-cell markers. The second study, in turn, reports: Three sorted T-cell subsets (CD3+CD56+NKG2C+, CD3+CD56+NKG2C- and CD3+CD56-NKG2C+) from 8 or 9 donors had their TCR beta-chain repertoires profiled. Among the eight sequenced donors, only one was HCMV-seronegative, while the other seven were HCMV-seropositive. To restrict sorting to alphabetaTCR-expressing T cells, an anti-gammadeltaTCR antibody was added in several experiments. For five or six donors, the dominant CD3+CD56+NKG2C+ clonotypes were among the top 10 CD8+ clonotypes and accounted for about 1.0-7.5% of CD8+ T cells. Those dominant clonotypes were again the most abundant among CD3+CD56-NKG2C+ cells in several donors, at roughly 25-60.1%. Whether the expanded NKG2C-expressing T cell clones were specific for HCMV antigens was left unclear. Randomly selected healthy volunteers, three men and five women, were used as the eight sequenced donors. A commercial ELISA kit detecting HCMV-specific IgG in serum was used to determine HCMV serostatus. MIGEC was used to demultiplex reads and group the reads by UMI, and MiTCR was used to assemble and quantify clonotypes. To exclude erroneous sequences, any TCR cDNA sequence not supported by at least two reads was discarded. The tcR package was used for downstream repertoire analysis, and clonotypes were matched between fractions using CDR3 nucleotide sequence together with V segment. VDJmatch was used to annotate antigen specificity against VDJdb, with one amino acid substitution in CDR3 allowed.

The chain couples TRBV11-2 to TRBJ2-7; the D gene is unclear. Sequences were obtained from CD8+ T cells sorted from blood. The clonotype originates from a woman aged 18-35 years in good health. DNA sequence: TGTGCCAGCAGCTCCCTTTCAGGCGAGCAGTACTTC. Its protein product is CASSSLSGEQYF.